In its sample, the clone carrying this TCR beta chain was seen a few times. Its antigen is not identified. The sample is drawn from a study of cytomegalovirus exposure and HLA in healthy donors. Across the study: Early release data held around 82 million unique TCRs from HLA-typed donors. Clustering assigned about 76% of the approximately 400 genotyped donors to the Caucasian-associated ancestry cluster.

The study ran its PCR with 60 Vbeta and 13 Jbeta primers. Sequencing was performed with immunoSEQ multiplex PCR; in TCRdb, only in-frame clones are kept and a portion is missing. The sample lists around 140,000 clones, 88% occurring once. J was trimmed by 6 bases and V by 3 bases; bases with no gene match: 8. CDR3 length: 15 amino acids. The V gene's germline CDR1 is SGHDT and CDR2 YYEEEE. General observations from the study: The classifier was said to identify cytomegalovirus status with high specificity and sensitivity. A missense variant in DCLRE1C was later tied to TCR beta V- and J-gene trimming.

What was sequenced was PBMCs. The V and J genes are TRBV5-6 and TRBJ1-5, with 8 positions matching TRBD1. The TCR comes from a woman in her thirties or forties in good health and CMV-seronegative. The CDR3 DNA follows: TGTGCCAGCAGCTCGGCAAGGACAGGGAGTCAGCCCCAGCATTTT. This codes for CASSSARTGSQPQHF.